This T cell receptor beta chain originates from a study of T cells after somatic rescue of genetic block. Here immunoSEQ multiplex PCR was the method, and the copy in TCRdb shows in-frame clones only, minus some. Of 110,000 or so clones listed, 75% to 95% are singletons. Germline V gives CDR1 SGHNT, CDR2 YENEEA. V lost 3 bases and J lost 6; bases outside the gene matches: 5. CDR3 length: 13 amino acids. The sequence came from a woman aged 18 to 35. The chain links TRBV11-3 to TRBJ2-7; TRBD2 agrees at 7 bases. What was sequenced was peripheral blood mononuclear cells (PBMCs). Written as DNA, the CDR3 is TGTGCCAGCAGCTTTACCCCTAGCGGCGAGCAGTACTTC. It specifies CASSFTPSGEQYF.